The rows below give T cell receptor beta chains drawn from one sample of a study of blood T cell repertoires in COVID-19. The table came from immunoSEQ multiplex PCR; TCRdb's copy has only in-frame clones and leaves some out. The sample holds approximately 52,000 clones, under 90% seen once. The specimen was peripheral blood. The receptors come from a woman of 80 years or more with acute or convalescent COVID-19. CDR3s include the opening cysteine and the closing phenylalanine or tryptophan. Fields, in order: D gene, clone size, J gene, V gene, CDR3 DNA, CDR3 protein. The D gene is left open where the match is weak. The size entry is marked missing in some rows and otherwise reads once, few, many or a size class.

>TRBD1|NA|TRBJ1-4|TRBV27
TGTGCCAGCAGTTTCACAGGGGTGGGTGAAAAACTGTTTTTT
CASSFTGVGEKLFF
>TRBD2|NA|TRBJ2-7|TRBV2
TGTGCCAGCAGTGAAGCCAGAAACCCCGGGGGGAACGAGCAGTACTTC
CASSEARNPGGNEQYF
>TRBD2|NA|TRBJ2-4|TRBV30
TGTGCCTGGAGTGTAAGGGCGGGGGTTGGAAACATTCAGTACTTC
CAWSVRAGVGNIQYF
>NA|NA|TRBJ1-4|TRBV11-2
TGTGCCAGCAGCTTATACCAGGGAACAACTAATGAAAAACTGTTTTTT
CASSLYQGTTNEKLFF
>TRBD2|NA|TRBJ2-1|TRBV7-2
TGTGCCAGCAGCTTAAGCGGGGGACACAATGAGCAGTTCTTC
CASSLSGGHNEQFF
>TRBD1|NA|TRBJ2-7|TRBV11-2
TGTGCCAGCAGCTTAAGGCGGACAGGGTACGAGCAGTACTTC
CASSLRRTGYEQYF
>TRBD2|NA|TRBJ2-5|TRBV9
TGTGCCAGCAGCCCTCGGGGGGGACTATCCATGGAGACCCAGTACTTC
CASSPRGGLSMETQYF
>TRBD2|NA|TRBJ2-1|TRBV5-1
TGCGCCAGCAGTCCAGCGGGGGGGCCGGCCAATGAGCAGTTCTTC
CASSPAGGPANEQFF
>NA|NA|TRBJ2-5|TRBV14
TGTGCCAGCAGCTTACAGGCGGGGGCGCCGGGAGAGACCCAGTACTTC
CASSLQAGAPGETQYF
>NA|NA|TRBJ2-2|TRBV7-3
TGTGCCAGCAGCCTCTTGGCATTAAACACCGGGGAGCTGTTTTTT
CASSLLALNTGELFF
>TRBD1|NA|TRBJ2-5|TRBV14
TGTGCCAGCAGCCAACTTGGGTCAGGGGGCGCCTATATCCAGTACTTC
CASSQLGSGGAYIQYF
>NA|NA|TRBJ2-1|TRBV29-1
TGCAGCGTCGGGACACCCTTCGGCAATGAGCAGTTCTTC
CSVGTPFGNEQFF
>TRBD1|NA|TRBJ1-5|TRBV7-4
TGTGCCAGCAGCATCAGGGGACAGGGCCGGGTGCAGCCCCAGCATTTT
CASSIRGQGRVQPQHF
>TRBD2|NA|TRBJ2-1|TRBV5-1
TGCGCCAGCAGCTTGTTCGCGGGGGGGCTGAATGAGCAGTTCTTC
CASSLFAGGLNEQFF
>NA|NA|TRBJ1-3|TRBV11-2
TGTGCCAGCAGCTTAGAAGGACACCAAACCTCTGGAAACACCATATATTTT
CASSLEGHQTSGNTIYF
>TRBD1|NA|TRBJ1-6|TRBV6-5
TGTGCCAGCAGTTACGGCCGGAGACAGGGCGCTTCACCCCTCCACTTT
CASSYGRRQGASPLHF
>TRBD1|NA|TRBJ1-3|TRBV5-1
TGCGCCAGCAGTGAAGGGGGCGGAAACACCATATATTTT
CASSEGGGNTIYF
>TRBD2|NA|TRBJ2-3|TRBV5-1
TGCGCCAGCGGGCCGGGGGGGACGGGCACAGATACGCAGTATTTT
CASGPGGTGTDTQYF
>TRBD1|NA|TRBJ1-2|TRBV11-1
TGTGCCAGCAGCCCGCGACAGGGCCTTTATGGCTACACCTTC
CASSPRQGLYGYTF
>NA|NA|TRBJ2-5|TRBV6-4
TGTGCCATCTCGAGGACCCAGTACTTC
CAISRTQYF
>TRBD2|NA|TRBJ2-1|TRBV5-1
TGCGCCAGCAACCCCACTAGCGGGGGGTACAATGAGCAGTTCTTC
CASNPTSGGYNEQFF
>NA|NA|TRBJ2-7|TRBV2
TGTGCCAGCAGCCAACTAGGATCCTACGAGCAGTACTTC
CASSQLGSYEQYF
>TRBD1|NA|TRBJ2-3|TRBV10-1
TGCGCCAGCAGTGAGTCGCGTCGGTACAGGGGTGGGGATACGCAGTATTTT
CASSESRRYRGGDTQYF
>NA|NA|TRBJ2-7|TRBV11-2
TGTGCCAGCAGCTTAACTGAGGGGACAAACTACGAGCAGTACTTC
CASSLTEGTNYEQYF
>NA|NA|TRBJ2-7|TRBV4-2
TGTGCCAGCAGCCAGATAACGCCTACTTTTGGCGAGCAGTACTTC
CASSQITPTFGEQYF
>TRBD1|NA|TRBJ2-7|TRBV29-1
TGCAGTGTAAAGGGGGCGGGCGAGCAGTACTTC
CSVKGAGEQYF
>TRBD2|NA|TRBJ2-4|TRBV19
TGTGCCAGTACCCCCGGGGGGAATTGGAGGAACATTCAGTACTTC
CASTPGGNWRNIQYF
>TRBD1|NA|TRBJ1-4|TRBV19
TGTGCCAGTAGTATAGGGGACAGGACGTACCGACTGTTTTTT
CASSIGDRTYRLFF
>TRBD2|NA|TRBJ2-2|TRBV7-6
TGTGCCAGCAGCCACCGGACAGCGGGAGGCACCGGGGAGCTGTTTTTT
CASSHRTAGGTGELFF
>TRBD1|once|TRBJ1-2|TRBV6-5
TGTGCCAGCAGATCGGGACAGGGGACTGGCTACACCTTC
CASRSGQGTGYTF
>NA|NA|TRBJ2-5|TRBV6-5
TGTGCCAGCACTTTCCTCAGGGGTGACCAAGAGACCCAGTACTTC
CASTFLRGDQETQYF
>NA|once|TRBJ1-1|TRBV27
TGTGCCAGCAGTTTATCGATCCCAGGGGTAGGAACTGAAGCTTTCTTT
CASSLSIPGVGTEAFF
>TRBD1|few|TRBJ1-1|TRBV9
TGTGCCAGCAGCGCGCCCCTGGGCAATAGGGACAGACTAGAAGCTTTCTTT
CASSAPLGNRDRLEAFF
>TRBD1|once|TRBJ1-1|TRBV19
TGTGCCAGTGGAGCTCAGGGGGGGAACACTGAAGCTTTCTTT
CASGAQGGNTEAFF
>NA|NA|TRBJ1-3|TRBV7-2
TGTGCCAGCAGCTTAGCTTCTAGCTCTGGAAACACCATATATTTT
CASSLASSSGNTIYF
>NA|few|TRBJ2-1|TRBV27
TGTGCCAGCAGTTTGGGGGGGCCCTACAATGAGCAGTTCTTC
CASSLGGPYNEQFF
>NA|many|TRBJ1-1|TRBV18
TGTGCCAGCTCACGGGGGGGCGGGTACGAAGCTTTCTTT
CASSRGGGYEAFF
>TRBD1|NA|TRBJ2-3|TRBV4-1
TGCGCCAGCAGCCAAGATGACAGGGACGTCGGCGATACGCAGTATTTT
CASSQDDRDVGDTQYF
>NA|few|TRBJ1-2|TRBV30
TGTGCCTGGACGCGGGATTACAACTATGGCTACACCTTC
CAWTRDYNYGYTF
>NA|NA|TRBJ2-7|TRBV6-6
TGTGCCAGCAGTTACGACAAAACCTACGAGCAGTACTTC
CASSYDKTYEQYF
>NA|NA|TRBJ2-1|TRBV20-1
TGCAGTGCTTGGGCTTACAATGAGCAGTTCTTC
CSAWAYNEQFF
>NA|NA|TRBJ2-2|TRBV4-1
TGCGCCAGCAGCCAAGGAGCGACTCCATTGTTTTTT
CASSQGATPLFF